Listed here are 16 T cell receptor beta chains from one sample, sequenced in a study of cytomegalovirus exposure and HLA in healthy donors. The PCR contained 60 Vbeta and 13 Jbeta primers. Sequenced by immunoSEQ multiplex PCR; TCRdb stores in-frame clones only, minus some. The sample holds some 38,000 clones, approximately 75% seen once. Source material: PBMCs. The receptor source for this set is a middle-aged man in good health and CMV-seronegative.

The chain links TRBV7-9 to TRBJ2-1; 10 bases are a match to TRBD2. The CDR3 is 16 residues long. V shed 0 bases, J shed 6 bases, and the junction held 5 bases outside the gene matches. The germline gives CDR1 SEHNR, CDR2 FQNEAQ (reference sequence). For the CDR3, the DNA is TGTGCCAGCAGCTTAGCGCCTAGCGGGGGTCTCAATGAGCAGTTCTTC. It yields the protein CASSLAPSGGLNEQFF. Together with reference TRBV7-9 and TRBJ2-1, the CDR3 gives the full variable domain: DTGVSQNPRHKITKRGQNVTFRCDPISEHNRLYWYRQTLGQGPEFLTYFQNEAQLEKSRLLSDRFSAERPKGSFSTLEIQRTEQGDSAMYLCASSLAPSGGLNEQFFGPGTRLTVL.

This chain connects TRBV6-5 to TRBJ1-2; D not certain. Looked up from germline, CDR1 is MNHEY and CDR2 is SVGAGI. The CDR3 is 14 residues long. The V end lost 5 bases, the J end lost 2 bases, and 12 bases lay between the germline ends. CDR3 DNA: TGTGCCAGCAGTGAAAACTGGAGAAACTATGGCTACACCTTC. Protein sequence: CASSENWRNYGYTF.

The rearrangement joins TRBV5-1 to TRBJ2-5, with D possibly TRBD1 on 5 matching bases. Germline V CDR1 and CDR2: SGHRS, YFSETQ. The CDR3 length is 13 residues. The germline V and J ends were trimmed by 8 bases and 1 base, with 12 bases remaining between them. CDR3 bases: TGCGCCAGTGTGGCGACAGCCCAAGAGACCCAGTACTTC. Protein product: CASVATAQETQYF. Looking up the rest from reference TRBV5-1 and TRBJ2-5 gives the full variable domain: KAGVTQTPRYLIKTRGQQVTLSCSPISGHRSVSWYQQTPGQGLQFLFEYFSETQRNKGNFPGRFSGRQFSNSRSEMNVSTLELGDSALYLCASVATAQETQYFGPGTRLLVL.

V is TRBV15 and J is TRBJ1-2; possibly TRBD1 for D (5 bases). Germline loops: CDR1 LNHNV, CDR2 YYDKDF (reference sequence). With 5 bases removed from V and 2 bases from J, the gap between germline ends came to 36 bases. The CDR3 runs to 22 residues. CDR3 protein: CATSRLEGRGSWGFSENYGYTF. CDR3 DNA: TGTGCCACCAGCCGCCTTGAGGGGAGGGGCTCGTGGGGTTTCTCAGAAAACTATGGCTACACCTTC.

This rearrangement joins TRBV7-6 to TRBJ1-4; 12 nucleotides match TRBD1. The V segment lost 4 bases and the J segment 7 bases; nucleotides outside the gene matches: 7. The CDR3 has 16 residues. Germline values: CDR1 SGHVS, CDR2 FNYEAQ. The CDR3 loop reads CASSSRRDRGPEKLFF. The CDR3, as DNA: TGTGCCAGCAGCTCAAGACGGGACAGGGGGCCTGAAAAACTGTTTTTT.

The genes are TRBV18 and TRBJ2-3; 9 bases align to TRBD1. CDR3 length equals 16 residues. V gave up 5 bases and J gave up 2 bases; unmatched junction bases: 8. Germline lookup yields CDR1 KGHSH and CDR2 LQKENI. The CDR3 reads CASSASGTGYTDTQYF. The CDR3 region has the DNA TGTGCCAGCTCAGCGTCCGGGACAGGGTACACAGATACGCAGTATTTT.

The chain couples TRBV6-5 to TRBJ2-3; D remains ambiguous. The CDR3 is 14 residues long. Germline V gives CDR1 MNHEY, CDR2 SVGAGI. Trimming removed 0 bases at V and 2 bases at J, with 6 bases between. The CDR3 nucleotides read TGTGCCAGCAGTTACTCGGGCAACACAGATACGCAGTATTTT. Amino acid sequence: CASSYSGNTDTQYF.

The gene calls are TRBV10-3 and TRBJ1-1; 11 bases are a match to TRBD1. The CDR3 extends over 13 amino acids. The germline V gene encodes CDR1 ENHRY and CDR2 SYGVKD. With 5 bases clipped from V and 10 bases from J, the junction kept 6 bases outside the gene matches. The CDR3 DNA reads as TGTGCCATCAGTCCGGGACAGGGGGTTCCAGCTTTCTTT. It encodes CAISPGQGVPAFF.

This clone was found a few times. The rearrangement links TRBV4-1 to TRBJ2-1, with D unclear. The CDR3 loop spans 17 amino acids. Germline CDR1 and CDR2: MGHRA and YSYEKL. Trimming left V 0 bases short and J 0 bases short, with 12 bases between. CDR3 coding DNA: TGCGCCAGCAGCCAAGAGGAATGGGCCCTCTCCTACAATGAGCAGTTCTTC. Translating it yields CASSQEEWALSYNEQFF.

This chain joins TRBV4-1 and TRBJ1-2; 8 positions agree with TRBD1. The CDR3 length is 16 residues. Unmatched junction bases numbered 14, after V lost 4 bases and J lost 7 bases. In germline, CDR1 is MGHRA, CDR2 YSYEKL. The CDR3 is CASSPTEGQTGVGYTF. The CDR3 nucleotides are TGCGCCAGCAGCCCCACCGAGGGGCAGACAGGGGTTGGCTACACCTTC.

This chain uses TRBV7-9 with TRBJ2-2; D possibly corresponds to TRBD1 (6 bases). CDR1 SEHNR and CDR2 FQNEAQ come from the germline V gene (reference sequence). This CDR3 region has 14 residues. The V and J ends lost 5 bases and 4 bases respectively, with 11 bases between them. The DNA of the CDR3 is TGTGCCAGCAGCCTAATAGGGGGCACCGGGGAGCTGTTTTTT. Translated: CASSLIGGTGELFF. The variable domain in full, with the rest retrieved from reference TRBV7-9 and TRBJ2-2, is DTGVSQNPRHKITKRGQNVTFRCDPISEHNRLYWYRQTLGQGPEFLTYFQNEAQLEKSRLLSDRFSAERPKGSFSTLEIQRTEQGDSAMYLCASSLIGGTGELFFGEGSRLTVL.

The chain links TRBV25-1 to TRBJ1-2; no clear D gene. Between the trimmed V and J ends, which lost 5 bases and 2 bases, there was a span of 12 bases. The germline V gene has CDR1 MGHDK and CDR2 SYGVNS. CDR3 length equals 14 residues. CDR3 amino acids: CASSRGEGNYGYTF. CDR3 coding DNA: TGTGCCAGCAGTCGCGGGGAGGGAAACTATGGCTACACCTTC.

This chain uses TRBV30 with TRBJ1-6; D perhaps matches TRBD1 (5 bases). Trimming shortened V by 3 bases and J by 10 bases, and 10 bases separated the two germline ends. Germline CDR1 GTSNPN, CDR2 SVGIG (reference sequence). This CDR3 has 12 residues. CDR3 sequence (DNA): TGTGCCTGGAGAGACGGGGGGTCACCCCTCCACTTT. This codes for CAWRDGGSPLHF.

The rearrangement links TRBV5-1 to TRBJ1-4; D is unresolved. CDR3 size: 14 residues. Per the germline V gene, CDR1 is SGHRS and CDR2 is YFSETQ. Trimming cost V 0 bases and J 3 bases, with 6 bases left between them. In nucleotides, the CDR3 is TGCGCCAGCAGCTTGGACACCTCTAATGAAAAACTGTTTTTT. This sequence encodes CASSLDTSNEKLFF.

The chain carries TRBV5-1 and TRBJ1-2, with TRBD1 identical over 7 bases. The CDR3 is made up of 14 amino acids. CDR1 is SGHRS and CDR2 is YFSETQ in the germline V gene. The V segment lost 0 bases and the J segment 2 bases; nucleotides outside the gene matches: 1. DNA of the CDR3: TGCGCCAGCAGCTTGGCGGACAGGAACTATGGCTACACCTTC. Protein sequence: CASSLADRNYGYTF. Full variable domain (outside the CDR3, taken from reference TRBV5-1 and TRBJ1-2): KAGVTQTPRYLIKTRGQQVTLSCSPISGHRSVSWYQQTPGQGLQFLFEYFSETQRNKGNFPGRFSGRQFSNSRSEMNVSTLELGDSALYLCASSLADRNYGYTFGSGTRLTVV.

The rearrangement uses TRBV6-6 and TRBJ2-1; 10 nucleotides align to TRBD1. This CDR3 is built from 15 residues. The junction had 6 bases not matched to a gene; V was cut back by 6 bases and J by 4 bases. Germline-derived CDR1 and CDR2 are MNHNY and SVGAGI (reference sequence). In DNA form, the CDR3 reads TGTGCCAGCAGGAAGACAGGGGGCTCTTACAATGAGCAGTTCTTC. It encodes CASRKTGGSYNEQFF.